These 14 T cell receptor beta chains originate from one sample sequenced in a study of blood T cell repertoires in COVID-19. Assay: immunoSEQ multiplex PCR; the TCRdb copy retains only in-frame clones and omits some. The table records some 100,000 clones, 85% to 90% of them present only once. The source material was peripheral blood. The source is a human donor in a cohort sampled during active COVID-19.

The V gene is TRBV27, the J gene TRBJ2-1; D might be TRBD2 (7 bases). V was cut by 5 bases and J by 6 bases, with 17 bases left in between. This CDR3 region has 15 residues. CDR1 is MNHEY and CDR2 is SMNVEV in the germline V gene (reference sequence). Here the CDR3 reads CASSPRGASGNEQFF. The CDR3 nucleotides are TGTGCCAGCAGTCCCCGGGGGGCCAGTGGCAATGAGCAGTTCTTC.

CDR3 DNA sequence: TGTGCCAGCAGACTAGCGGGAGGGCCCGGCGAGCAGTACTTC. Translating it yields CASRLAGGPGEQYF. This rearrangement joins TRBV6-5 to TRBJ2-7; 13 bases align to TRBD2. Germline values: CDR1 MNHEY, CDR2 SVGAGI. This CDR3 spans 14 amino acids. J was trimmed by 6 bases and V by 6 bases; bases with no gene match: 5.

In nucleotides, the CDR3 is TGTGCCAGCAGTGACCCCCTACAAAGACTAGCGGGACGAAACACCGGGGAGCTGTTTTTT. This encodes CASSDPLQRLAGRNTGELFF. This rearrangement joins TRBV2 to TRBJ2-2, with 11 nucleotides matching TRBD2. Germline lookup yields CDR1 SNHLY and CDR2 FYNNEI. CDR3 size: 20 residues. V trimming: 3 bases; J trimming: 2 bases; junction bases outside the gene matches: 14.

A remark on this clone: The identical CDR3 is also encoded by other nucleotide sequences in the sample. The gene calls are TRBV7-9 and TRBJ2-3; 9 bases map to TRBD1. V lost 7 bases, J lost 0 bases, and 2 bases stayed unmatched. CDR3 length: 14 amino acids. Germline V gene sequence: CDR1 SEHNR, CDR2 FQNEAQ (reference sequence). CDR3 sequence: CASTGTGSTDTQYF. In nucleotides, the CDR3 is TGTGCCAGCACCGGGACAGGGAGCACAGATACGCAGTATTTT.

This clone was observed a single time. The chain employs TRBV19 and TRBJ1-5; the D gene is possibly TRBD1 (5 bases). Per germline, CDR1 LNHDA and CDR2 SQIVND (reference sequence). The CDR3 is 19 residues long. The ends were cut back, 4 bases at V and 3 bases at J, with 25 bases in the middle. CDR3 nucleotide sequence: TGTGCCAGTAGTAGCCAGGGCAAAAGCTTACGACCCCTCAATCAGCCCCAGCATTTT. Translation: CASSSQGKSLRPLNQPQHF.

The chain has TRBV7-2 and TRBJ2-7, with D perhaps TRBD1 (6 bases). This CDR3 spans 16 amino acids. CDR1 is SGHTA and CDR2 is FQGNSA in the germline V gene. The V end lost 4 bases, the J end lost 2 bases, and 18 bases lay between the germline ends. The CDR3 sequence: CASSYPPGVLTYEQYF. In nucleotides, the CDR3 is TGTGCCAGCAGCTATCCGCCAGGGGTTTTAACCTACGAGCAGTACTTC. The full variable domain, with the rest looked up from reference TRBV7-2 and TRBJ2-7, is GAGVSQSPSNKVTEKGKDVELRCDPISGHTALYWYRQSLGQGLEFLIYFQGNSAPDKSGLPSDRFSAERTGGSVSTLTIQRTQQEDSAVYLCASSYPPGVLTYEQYFGPGTRLTVT.

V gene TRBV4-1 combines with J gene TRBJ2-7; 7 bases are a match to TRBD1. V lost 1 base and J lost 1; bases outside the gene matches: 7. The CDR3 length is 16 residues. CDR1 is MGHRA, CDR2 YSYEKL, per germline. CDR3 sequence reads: CASSQAGTVPSYEQYF. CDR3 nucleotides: TGCGCCAGCAGCCAAGCCGGGACAGTCCCTTCCTACGAGCAGTACTTC.

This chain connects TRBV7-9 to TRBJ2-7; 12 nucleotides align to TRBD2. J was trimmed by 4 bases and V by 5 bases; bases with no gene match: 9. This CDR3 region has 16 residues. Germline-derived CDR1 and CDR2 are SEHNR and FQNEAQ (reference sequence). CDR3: CASSPTSGRTRYEQYF. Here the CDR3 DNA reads TGTGCCAGCAGCCCTACTAGCGGGAGGACGCGGTACGAGCAGTACTTC.

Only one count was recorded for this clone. In DNA form, the CDR3 reads TGTGCCAGCAGTCCCCTACTAGCGGGGAGACCCTACAATGAGCAGTTCTTC. It translates to CASSPLLAGRPYNEQFF. This chain joins TRBV6-6 and TRBJ2-1, with 10 bases lining up with TRBD2. The CDR3 is made up of 17 amino acids. After removal of 5 bases from V and 2 bases from J, the junction contained 9 bases not matched to a gene. CDR1 and CDR2 (germline): MNHNY, SVGAGI (reference sequence).

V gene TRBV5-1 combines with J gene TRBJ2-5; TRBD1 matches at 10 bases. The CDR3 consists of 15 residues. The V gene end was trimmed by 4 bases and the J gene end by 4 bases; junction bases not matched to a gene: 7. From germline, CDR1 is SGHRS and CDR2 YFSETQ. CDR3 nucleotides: TGCGCCAGCAGCCAGATAGGACAGGGGGGAGAGACCCAGTACTTC. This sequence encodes CASSQIGQGGETQYF.

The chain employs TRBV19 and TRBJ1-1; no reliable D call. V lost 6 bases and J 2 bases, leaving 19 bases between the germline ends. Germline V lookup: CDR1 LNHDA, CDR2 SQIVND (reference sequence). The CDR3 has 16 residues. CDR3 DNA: TGTGCCAGTAGGGGAACGCTATGGGGAGGTAACACTGAAGCTTTCTTT. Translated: CASRGTLWGGNTEAFF.

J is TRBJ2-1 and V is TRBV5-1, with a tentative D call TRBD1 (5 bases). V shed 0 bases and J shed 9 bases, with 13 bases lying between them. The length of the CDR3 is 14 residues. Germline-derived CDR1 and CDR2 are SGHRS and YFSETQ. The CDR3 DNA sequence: TGCGCCAGCAGCTTGGCACCAGGGTACGGTGAGCAGTTCTTC. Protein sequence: CASSLAPGYGEQFF.

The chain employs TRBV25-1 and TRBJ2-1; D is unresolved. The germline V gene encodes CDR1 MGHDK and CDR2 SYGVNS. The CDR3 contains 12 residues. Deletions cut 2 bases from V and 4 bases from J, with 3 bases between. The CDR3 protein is CASSERYNEQFF. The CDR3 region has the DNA TGTGCCAGCAGTGAACGGTACAATGAGCAGTTCTTC.

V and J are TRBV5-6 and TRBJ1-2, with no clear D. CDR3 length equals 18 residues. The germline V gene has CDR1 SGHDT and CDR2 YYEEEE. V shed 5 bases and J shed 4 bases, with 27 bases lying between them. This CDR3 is CASSSKVVAASVLYGYTF. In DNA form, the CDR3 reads TGTGCCAGCAGTTCTAAGGTCGTAGCTGCGTCCGTTCTCTATGGCTACACCTTC. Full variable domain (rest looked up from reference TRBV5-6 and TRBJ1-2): DAGVTQSPTHLIKTRGQQVTLRCSPKSGHDTVSWYQQALGQGPQFIFQYYEEEERQRGNFPDRFSGHQFPNYSSELNVNALLLGDSALYLCASSSKVVAASVLYGYTFGSGTRLTVV.